These 28 T cell receptor beta chains originate from one sample sequenced in a study of blood T cell repertoires in COVID-19. Repertoires were generated with immunoSEQ multiplex PCR, while TCRdb's copy carries only in-frame clones and drops some. This sample has a few hundred thousand clones, with 80% to 90% found just once. The sequenced sample was PBMCs or T cells enriched from blood (not recorded which). All receptors derive from a woman aged 45-60 years who had recovered from COVID-19.

The chain carries TRBV30 and TRBJ1-1, with TRBD1 matching 8 bases. CDR1 is GTSNPN, CDR2 SVGIG, per germline (reference sequence). V gave up 5 bases and J gave up 6 bases; unmatched junction bases: 17. This CDR3 spans 16 amino acids. The CDR3 reads CAWSLLWDRLSPEAFF. The CDR3, as DNA: TGTGCCTGGTCCCTCCTATGGGACAGGCTAAGCCCTGAAGCTTTCTTT.

This chain joins TRBV19 and TRBJ2-2, with a tentative D call TRBD2 (7 bases). With 5 bases removed from V and 4 bases from J, the gap between germline ends came to 20 bases. The CDR3 covers 17 residues. Per germline, CDR1 LNHDA and CDR2 SQIVND (reference sequence). The CDR3 here is CASSPPWGGAGTGELFF. CDR3 in DNA: TGTGCCAGTAGTCCCCCTTGGGGGGGGGCCGGCACCGGGGAGCTGTTTTTT.

V gene TRBV7-9 combines with J gene TRBJ1-1; 7 positions agree with TRBD1. The length of the CDR3 is 12 residues. V was pared by 4 bases and J by 8 bases, with 4 bases of the junction left unmatched. Germline CDR1 is SEHNR and CDR2 is FQNEAQ (reference sequence). CDR3 region: CASSSRDREAFF. CDR3 sequence (DNA): TGTGCCAGCAGCTCGAGGGACAGAGAAGCTTTCTTT.

This chain uses TRBV6-6 with TRBJ1-5; D remains unclear. Germline V gene sequence: CDR1 MNHNY, CDR2 SVGAGI (reference sequence). CDR3 length: 12 residues. Trimming removed 6 bases from V and 5 bases from J, with 8 bases in between. CDR3 protein: CASRPPDQPQHF. The CDR3 DNA reads TGTGCCAGCAGACCACCGGATCAGCCCCAGCATTTT.

The CDR3 protein is CASSDLLLDRDNIELEYGYTF. DNA for the CDR3: TGTGCCAGCAGTGACCTACTACTGGACAGGGATAATATCGAGTTAGAATATGGCTACACCTTC. The chain uses TRBV6-4 and TRBJ1-2, with 8 positions matching TRBD1. Germline lookup yields CDR1 MRHNA and CDR2 SNTAGT. The CDR3 runs to 21 residues. V lost 2 bases, J lost 5 bases, and 25 bases stayed unmatched.

The rearrangement joins TRBV5-8 to TRBJ2-1; the match to TRBD2 covers 7 bases. The CDR3 contains 16 residues. V was clipped by 0 bases and J by 5 bases; unmatched bases: 8. The germline gives CDR1 SGHTS, CDR2 YDEGEE. For the CDR3, the DNA is TGTGCCAGCAGCTTGGCATGGCGGGGGTTTCACAATGAGCAGTTCTTC. It translates to CASSLAWRGFHNEQFF.

V is TRBV5-1 and J is TRBJ1-1, with D hard to call. The CDR3 runs to 16 residues. The germline CDR1 and CDR2 sequences are SGHRS and YFSETQ. The V end lost 1 base, the J end lost 0 bases, and 13 bases lay between the germline ends. CDR3 in DNA: TGCGCCAGCAGCTTGATGGGGATCGGGATGAACACTGAAGCTTTCTTT. This gives the protein CASSLMGIGMNTEAFF.

This chain links TRBV6-4 with TRBJ2-1, with D hard to call. Germline loops: CDR1 MRHNA, CDR2 SNTAGT. Trimming left V 8 bases short and J 7 bases short, with 33 bases between. The CDR3 is 19 residues long. The CDR3 region has the DNA TGTGCCAGCGAATCCATCCGGGTCCCCTCAAACCTCCCTGGGAATGAGCAGTTCTTC. Translation: CASESIRVPSNLPGNEQFF.

The chain carries TRBV6-4 and TRBJ1-2, with a tentative D call TRBD1 (6 bases). Germline V gene lookup returns CDR1 MRHNA and CDR2 SNTAGT. The CDR3 sequence is 15 residues long. The V gene lost 3 bases and the J gene lost 4 bases, with 15 bases spanning the gap. The CDR3 here is CASSEWSGATYGYTF. The CDR3, as DNA: TGTGCCAGCAGTGAATGGTCAGGGGCGACCTATGGCTACACCTTC.

The V call is TRBV10-3, the J call TRBJ1-5; D gene unclear. The CDR3 is 13 amino acids. Trimming removed 3 bases at V and 5 bases at J, with 8 bases between. Germline V gene sequence: CDR1 ENHRY, CDR2 SYGVKD. The CDR3 spells CAISDRKDQPQHF. CDR3 nucleotide sequence: TGTGCCATCAGTGACAGGAAAGATCAGCCCCAGCATTTT.

The rearrangement uses TRBV27 and TRBJ2-5; 9 nucleotides line up with TRBD1. This CDR3 is 16 amino acids long. The germline gives CDR1 MNHEY, CDR2 SMNVEV (reference sequence). V lost 3 bases and J lost 4; bases outside the gene matches: 9. The CDR3 region is CASSLTGGQSGETQYF. CDR3 DNA: TGTGCCAGCAGTTTGACAGGGGGGCAGTCCGGAGAGACCCAGTACTTC.

The rearrangement links TRBV18 to TRBJ2-5, with D perhaps matching TRBD2 (5 bases). The CDR3 contains 13 residues. Trimming removed 11 bases from V and 2 bases from J, with 15 bases in between. Germline loops: CDR1 KGHSH, CDR2 LQKENI. The DNA for the CDR3 is TGTGCCGTAAATCGGGGAACTCAAGAGACCCAGTACTTC. It encodes CAVNRGTQETQYF.

The chain carries TRBV27 and TRBJ2-7; 8 bases align to TRBD1. This CDR3 is built from 15 residues. Germline CDR1 and CDR2: MNHEY and SMNVEV (reference sequence). V was pared by 5 bases and J by 2 bases, with 8 bases of the junction left unmatched. CDR3 in DNA: TGTGCCAGCAGTCTGCGAGGGACAGGAGCCTACGAGCAGTACTTC. This gives the protein CASSLRGTGAYEQYF.

This sequence joins TRBV5-1 and TRBJ2-2; the D gene is possibly TRBD1 (6 bases). The germline V gene encodes CDR1 SGHRS and CDR2 YFSETQ. The CDR3 has 15 amino acids. The germline V and J ends were trimmed by 4 bases and 0 bases, with 10 bases remaining between them. CDR3 in DNA: TGCGCCAGCAGCCGGACAGAAACGAACACCGGGGAGCTGTTTTTT. Protein product: CASSRTETNTGELFF.

The chain employs TRBV30 and TRBJ1-5, with 9 positions matching TRBD1. Losses at the gene ends were 2 bases for V and 3 bases for J; bases not matched to a gene: 2. The CDR3 consists of 14 residues. Germline CDR1 reads GTSNPN; CDR2 reads SVGIG (reference sequence). As DNA, the CDR3 is TGTGCCTGGAGTACAGGGGGCAACAATCAGCCCCAGCATTTT. This gives the protein CAWSTGGNNQPQHF.

V usage is TRBV11-3 and J usage is TRBJ2-1, with 8 bases lining up with TRBD2. Germline-derived CDR1 and CDR2 are SGHNT and YENEEA. The CDR3 length is 16 residues. The junction had 10 bases not matched to a gene; V was cut back by 5 bases and J by 4 bases. CDR3 sequence reads: CASSQGGRGAYNEQFF. The CDR3 DNA sequence: TGTGCCAGCAGCCAAGGAGGGCGGGGGGCGTACAATGAGCAGTTCTTC.

The rearrangement links TRBV4-1 to TRBJ1-4, with 7 bases fitting TRBD1. Trimming at V came to 1 base and at J to 0 bases, leaving 5 bases not matched to a gene. The CDR3 totals 17 residues. The germline CDR1 and CDR2 sequences are MGHRA and YSYEKL. The CDR3 DNA reads as TGCGCCAGCAGCCAAGTAGGCAGGGGGACAACTAATGAAAAACTGTTTTTT. Translation gives CASSQVGRGTTNEKLFF.

The chain combines TRBV6-2 or TRBV6-3 with TRBJ1-4; 11 nucleotides align to TRBD1. The CDR3 extends over 15 amino acids. The trim removed 5 bases at V and 8 bases at J, leaving 7 bases unmatched. The V gene's germline CDR1 is MNHEY and CDR2 SVGEGT. CDR3 protein: CASSQPGQGDEKLFF. CDR3 coding DNA: TGTGCCAGCAGTCAGCCGGGACAGGGGGACGAAAAACTGTTTTTT.

The chain uses TRBV11-3 and TRBJ2-1; 8 bases fit TRBD2. V was clipped by 0 bases and J by 8 bases; unmatched bases: 15. Per the germline V gene, CDR1 is SGHNT and CDR2 is YENEEA. This CDR3 comprises 18 residues. The CDR3 is CASSLEAIGTRGDDEQFF. The CDR3, as DNA: TGTGCCAGCAGCTTAGAAGCAATCGGGACTAGGGGGGATGATGAGCAGTTCTTC. Complete variable domain (other parts from reference TRBV11-3 and TRBJ2-1): EAGVVQSPRYKIIEKKQPVAFWCNPISGHNTLYWYLQNLGQGPELLIRYENEEAVDDSQLPKDRFSAERLKGVDSTLKIQPAELGDSAVYLCASSLEAIGTRGDDEQFFGPGTRLTVL.

This clone was seen only once. V gene TRBV7-2 combines with J gene TRBJ1-4, with 7 bases matching TRBD1. Germline-derived CDR1 and CDR2 are SGHTA and FQGNSA. The CDR3 contains 16 residues. The trim removed 4 bases at V and 4 bases at J, leaving 9 bases unmatched. The CDR3 region has the DNA TGTGCCAGCAGCTCGGGGGCCAGGGGGTTTAATGAAAAACTGTTTTTT. It encodes CASSSGARGFNEKLFF.

The chain is built from TRBV13 and TRBJ1-1, with D unresolved. From germline, CDR1 is PRHDT and CDR2 FYEKMQ (reference sequence). CDR3 length equals 14 residues. V lost 3 bases and J 11 bases, leaving 19 bases between the germline ends. CDR3 loop: CASSFTPEAQRAFF. The CDR3 nucleotides read TGTGCCAGCAGCTTTACTCCCGAGGCCCAGCGGGCTTTCTTT.

This clone occurred once. This chain uses TRBV7-9 with TRBJ1-2; possibly TRBD1 for D (5 bases). The CDR3 loop spans 15 amino acids. Trimming left V 4 bases short and J 2 bases short, with 14 bases between. The germline gives CDR1 SEHNR, CDR2 FQNEAQ (reference sequence). The CDR3 coding sequence is TGTGCCAGCAGCTCCTCGGACACCTTAAACTATGGCTACACCTTC. It translates to CASSSSDTLNYGYTF.

V usage is TRBV5-1 and J usage is TRBJ2-7; 9 nucleotides agree with TRBD1. After removal of 4 bases from V and 3 bases from J, the junction contained 5 bases not matched to a gene. The CDR3 spans 14 residues. CDR1 is SGHRS and CDR2 is YFSETQ in the germline V gene. In nucleotides, the CDR3 is TGCGCCAGCAGCGTAAACAGGGGGCTCTACGAGCAGTACTTC. Its translation: CASSVNRGLYEQYF. The full variable domain, rest sourced from reference TRBV5-1 and TRBJ2-7, is KAGVTQTPRYLIKTRGQQVTLSCSPISGHRSVSWYQQTPGQGLQFLFEYFSETQRNKGNFPGRFSGRQFSNSRSEMNVSTLELGDSALYLCASSVNRGLYEQYFGPGTRLTVT.

The chain joins TRBV1 to TRBJ2-5; the D call in the table, TRBD2, was not verified against the DNA. TRBV1 is annotated as a pseudogene. The CDR3 runs to 15 residues. The CDR3 bases are TGCACCAGCAGCCAATGGCGGGGGGGCCGGGAGACCCAGTACTTC. Translating gives CTSSQWRGGRETQYF.

The chain carries TRBV25-1 and TRBJ2-3; 12 bases agree with TRBD1. V shed 3 bases and J 5 bases; nucleotides not matched to a gene: 12. The germline gives CDR1 MGHDK, CDR2 SYGVNS. The CDR3 has 18 residues. CDR3 loop: CASSDSVGTGGSVDTQYF. The CDR3 DNA reads as TGTGCCAGCAGTGATTCGGTCGGGACAGGGGGCTCGGTAGATACGCAGTATTTT.

The V gene is TRBV28, the J gene TRBJ1-6; D remains ambiguous. The V end lost 1 base, the J end lost 13 bases, and 20 bases lay between the germline ends. Germline values: CDR1 MDHEN, CDR2 SYDVKM. This CDR3 region has 16 residues. Here the CDR3 DNA reads TGTGCCAGCAGTTTATCCTCATCGGGGTCGCCCTACCCCCTCCACTTT. This translates into CASSLSSSGSPYPLHF. The full variable domain, its missing parts supplied by reference TRBV28 and TRBJ1-6, is DVKVTQSSRYLVKRTGEKVFLECVQDMDHENMFWYRQDPGLGLRLIYFSYDVKMKEKGDIPEGYSVSREKKERFSLILESASTNQTSMYLCASSLSSSGSPYPLHFGNGTRLTVT.

This chain uses TRBV12-3 or TRBV12-4 with TRBJ1-2; D unresolved. V shed 11 bases and J shed 5 bases, with 15 bases lying between them. The CDR3 loop spans 12 amino acids. CDR3: CASHPGFYGYTF. Here the CDR3 DNA reads TGTGCCTCCCACCCGGGGTTTTATGGCTACACCTTC.

V usage is TRBV4-3 and J usage is TRBJ1-5; 8 bases are shared with TRBD1. CDR1 is LGHNA and CDR2 is YSLEER in the germline V gene. Trimming cost V 0 bases and J 5 bases; bases outside gene matches: 9. CDR3 length equals 17 residues. The CDR3 spells CASSQDWHRGAYQPQHF. CDR3 coding DNA: TGCGCCAGCAGCCAAGATTGGCACAGGGGGGCCTATCAGCCCCAGCATTTT.